Presented here are 20 T cell receptor beta chains from one specimen sequenced in a study of T cell responses to AZD1222 COVID-19 vaccine. Assay: immunoSEQ multiplex PCR; the TCRdb copy retains only in-frame clones and omits some. The sample has some 110,000 clones, around nine tenths seen once. Sequenced here: peripheral blood, sampled 28 days after the second AZD1222 dose. All receptors derive from an adult who received the AZD1222 COVID-19 vaccine.

The chain employs TRBV9 and TRBJ2-7; no firm D call. The ends were cut back, 0 bases at V and 3 bases at J, with 13 bases in the middle. The CDR3 has 15 amino acids. Germline V gives CDR1 SGDLS, CDR2 YYNGEE. The CDR3 DNA reads as TGTGCCAGCAGCGTAGGGGCAGCCACGGGCTACGAGCAGTACTTC. Its translation: CASSVGAATGYEQYF.

The chain uses TRBV6-5 and TRBJ1-2; D possibly corresponds to TRBD1 (6 bases). CDR3 length: 15 residues. Germline CDR1 is MNHEY and CDR2 is SVGAGI. V was shortened by 2 bases and J by 8 bases, with 18 bases between the two germline ends. The CDR3 sequence is CASSYTGGGLLGYTF. The CDR3 bases are TGTGCCAGCAGTTACACAGGAGGGGGGTTATTAGGCTACACCTTC.

The CDR3 nucleotides read TGTGCCAGCAGTTTATATATCCGGGTTAGCAATCAGCCCCAGCATTTT. Translated, it gives CASSLYIRVSNQPQHF. The chain is built from TRBV28 and TRBJ1-5; D call uncertain. Trimming took off 1 base at V and 0 bases at J, with 10 bases between the two ends. CDR1 is MDHEN and CDR2 is SYDVKM in the germline V gene. This CDR3 has 16 amino acids.

The gene calls are TRBV7-6 and TRBJ2-3; 7 bases are a match to TRBD1. The CDR3 runs to 19 residues. With 5 bases clipped from V and 0 bases from J, the junction kept 17 bases outside the gene matches. Germline CDR1 is SGHVS and CDR2 is FNYEAQ. The CDR3 reads CASSGKSRDSHTSTDTQYF. CDR3 bases: TGTGCCAGCAGCGGAAAGAGCCGGGACAGTCATACTAGCACAGATACGCAGTATTTT.

The V and J genes are TRBV15 and TRBJ2-7; the D is unclear. From germline, CDR1 is LNHNV and CDR2 YYDKDF (reference sequence). CDR3 length equals 14 residues. V gave up 5 bases and J gave up 7 bases, with 18 bases separating them. The CDR3 nucleotides read TGTGCCACCAGCCCAGACTTGTATTCGTATGAGCAGTACTTC. Translating it yields CATSPDLYSYEQYF. The variable domain in full, completed from reference TRBV15 and TRBJ2-7, reads DAMVIQNPRYQVTQFGKPVTLSCSQTLNHNVMYWYQQKSSQAPKLLFHYYDKDFNNEADTPDNFQSRRPNTSFCFLDIRSPGLGDTAMYLCATSPDLYSYEQYFGPGTRLTVT.

The chain has TRBV6-4 and TRBJ1-5; TRBD1 matches at 12 bases. The CDR3 spans 15 residues. CDR1 is MRHNA, CDR2 SNTAGT, per germline. Trimming at V came to 5 bases and at J to 4 bases, leaving 3 bases not matched to a gene. The CDR3 reads CASSPGQGANQPQHF. DNA for the CDR3: TGTGCCAGCAGTCCGGGACAGGGGGCGAATCAGCCCCAGCATTTT.

CDR3 in DNA: TGTGCCAGCAGCCGGGGTTGGACAGGGGGCTGGAATGAGCAGTTCTTC. Amino acids: CASSRGWTGGWNEQFF. The V and J genes are TRBV14 and TRBJ2-1, with 11 bases identical to TRBD1. Germline V gene lookup returns CDR1 SGHDN and CDR2 FVKESK. The CDR3 consists of 16 residues. After removal of 4 bases from V and 7 bases from J, the junction contained 9 bases not matched to a gene.

The chain couples TRBV7-8 to TRBJ2-1; TRBD1 matches 7 bases. This CDR3 is 15 amino acids long. The germline CDR1 and CDR2 sequences are SGHVS and FQNEAQ. Trimming cost V 6 bases and J 0 bases; bases outside gene matches: 5. The CDR3 loop reads CASSKQGSSYNEQFF. CDR3 DNA sequence: TGTGCCAGCAGTAAACAGGGGAGCTCCTACAATGAGCAGTTCTTC. Variable domain in full (rest from reference TRBV7-8 and TRBJ2-1): GAGVSQSPRYKVAKRGQDVALRCDPISGHVSLFWYQQALGQGPEFLTYFQNEAQLDKSGLPSDRFFAERPEGSVSTLKIQRTQQEDSAVYLCASSKQGSSYNEQFFGPGTRLTVL.

The chain couples TRBV18 to TRBJ2-2; TRBD2 might be the D (6 bases). CDR1 is KGHSH, CDR2 LQKENI, per germline. The CDR3 is 15 residues long. V was shortened by 3 bases and J by 1 base, with 9 bases between the two germline ends. CDR3 sequence: CASSPAGRNTGELFF. The CDR3 DNA reads TGTGCCAGCTCACCGGCGGGGAGGAACACCGGGGAGCTGTTTTTT.

The gene calls are TRBV12-3 or TRBV12-4 and TRBJ2-5, with D uncertain. This CDR3 has 13 amino acids. Trimming shortened V by 5 bases and J by 2 bases, and 9 bases separated the two germline ends. The DNA of the CDR3 is TGTGCCAGCAGTCCCGACAAACAAGAGACCCAGTACTTC. Encoded protein: CASSPDKQETQYF.

The chain employs TRBV7-6 and TRBJ2-5, with 7 nucleotides matching TRBD2. Trimming at V came to 5 bases and at J to 6 bases, leaving 12 bases not matched to a gene. The CDR3 covers 15 residues. Germline V gene sequence: CDR1 SGHVS, CDR2 FNYEAQ. CDR3 in DNA: TGTGCCAGCAGCCCCCCCGGGCGGGGGATCAAGACCCAGTACTTC. Translated: CASSPPGRGIKTQYF.

The V call is TRBV7-2, the J call TRBJ1-2; the match to TRBD1 covers 12 bases. CDR3 length: 15 amino acids. Unmatched junction bases numbered 3, after V lost 3 bases and J lost 4 bases. CDR1 SGHTA and CDR2 FQGNSA come from the germline V gene. In DNA, the CDR3 is TGTGCCAGCAGCTTCGGGACAGGGGGCGCCTATGGCTACACCTTC. It codes for CASSFGTGGAYGYTF.

The rearrangement links TRBV7-8 to TRBJ1-2; possible D gene TRBD1, 5 bases. The CDR3 spans 12 residues. Trimming left V 4 bases short and J 8 bases short, with 11 bases between. Germline V gives CDR1 SGHVS, CDR2 FQNEAQ. In DNA, the CDR3 is TGTGCCAGCAGCTCTTCGGGGGGAGGCTACACCTTC. Its protein product is CASSSSGGGYTF.

This chain links TRBV7-9 with TRBJ2-7, with D unresolved. This CDR3 has 11 residues. Germline V gives CDR1 SEHNR, CDR2 FQNEAQ (reference sequence). Trimming shortened V by 2 bases and J by 4 bases, and 3 bases separated the two germline ends. In DNA form, the CDR3 reads TGTGCCAGCAGCTTAAGATACGAGCAGTACTTC. It specifies CASSLRYEQYF.

The DNA of the CDR3 is TGTGCCAGCAGCTTGGCGGGACTAGCCGGTAATGAGCAGTTCTTC. Amino acids: CASSLAGLAGNEQFF. The rearrangement joins TRBV7-8 to TRBJ2-1, with TRBD2 matching 9 bases. Germline loops: CDR1 SGHVS, CDR2 FQNEAQ. The CDR3 is 15 residues long. V lost 3 bases to trimming and J lost 7 bases; unmatched junction nucleotides: 7.

The V call is TRBV7-2, the J call TRBJ2-7, with 7 bases lining up with TRBD2. The CDR3 has 15 amino acids. V lost 2 bases and J lost 4; bases outside the gene matches: 8. Germline V gene data show CDR1 as SGHTA and CDR2 as FQGNSA. CDR3 residues: CASSLRTQRGYEQYF. The CDR3 DNA is TGTGCCAGCAGCTTAAGAACTCAGCGGGGATACGAGCAGTACTTC.

This clone occurred once. This chain connects TRBV6-5 to TRBJ1-1; no clear D. Per germline, CDR1 MNHEY and CDR2 SVGAGI. Trimming took off 5 bases at V and 0 bases at J, with 10 bases between the two ends. The CDR3 has 14 residues. CDR3: CASSNSRMNTEAFF. In nucleotides, the CDR3 is TGTGCCAGCAGTAACAGCAGAATGAACACTGAAGCTTTCTTT.

V and J are TRBV5-1 and TRBJ2-7; D is unresolved. The CDR3 runs to 14 residues. Germline V gene sequence: CDR1 SGHRS, CDR2 YFSETQ. The V end was cut by 5 bases, the J end by 0 bases, with 12 bases between. CDR3 DNA sequence: TGCGCCAGCAGTACCGAGCCGGGCTCCTACGAGCAGTACTTC. Translated: CASSTEPGSYEQYF.

The chain uses TRBV4-1 and TRBJ2-7, with 7 nucleotides matching TRBD2. CDR1 is MGHRA and CDR2 is YSYEKL in the germline V gene. The CDR3 spans 18 residues. Trimming removed 0 bases from V and 4 bases from J; junction bases left unmatched: 15. CDR3 in DNA: TGCGCCAGCAGCCAAGACGGGAGCGGGACCCGGCCATGGTACGAGCAGTACTTC. Its translation: CASSQDGSGTRPWYEQYF.

This clone was picked up a small number of times. The rearrangement links TRBV21-1 to TRBJ1-5. TRBV21-1 is reported as a pseudogene. There are 16 residues in the CDR3. CDR3 coding DNA: TGTGCCAGCAGCAAAGCGATGGGATGCAGCAATCAGCCCCAGCATTTT. Translating gives CASSKAMGCSNQPQHF.